The 5 T cell receptor beta chains below were found in one sample sequenced in a study of blood T cell repertoires in COVID-19. Method: immunoSEQ multiplex PCR; TCRdb's copy keeps in-frame clones and lacks some. The sample holds just over 350,000 clones, roughly 87% seen once. Sequencing used PBMCs or T cells enriched from blood (not recorded which). Every receptor here comes from a woman aged 30 to 39 who had recovered from COVID-19.

The chain joins TRBV15 to TRBJ1-4; D perhaps matches TRBD1 (6 bases). The V end lost 0 bases, the J end lost 6 bases, and 14 bases lay between the germline ends. CDR3 size: 16 residues. Germline CDR1 LNHNV, CDR2 YYDKDF (reference sequence). CDR3 residues: CATSRDGRGRYEKLFF. CDR3 coding DNA: TGTGCCACCAGCAGAGATGGGAGGGGGAGGTATGAAAAACTGTTTTTT.

This chain joins TRBV6-5 and TRBJ1-1; D remains ambiguous. V lost 5 bases and J 5 bases, leaving 18 bases between the germline ends. In germline, CDR1 is MNHEY, CDR2 SVGAGI. This CDR3 has 15 amino acids. The CDR3: CASSPPRPSGTEAFF. As DNA, the CDR3 is TGTGCCAGCAGTCCACCTAGACCCTCGGGGACTGAAGCTTTCTTT.

The chain couples TRBV5-4 to TRBJ1-2; weak D call: TRBD1 (5 bases). Trimming took off 0 bases at V and 4 bases at J, with 10 bases between the two ends. The CDR3 sequence is 14 residues long. Germline CDR1 SGHNT, CDR2 YYREEE (reference sequence). CDR3 nucleotides: TGTGCCAGCAGCTTGGGAAAGGGGTCCTATGGCTACACCTTC. This encodes CASSLGKGSYGYTF.

In its sample, this clone was seen once. In nucleotides, the CDR3 is TGTGCCAGCAACAGCAGACAGGTGTCTAACTATGGCTACACCTTC. This encodes CASNSRQVSNYGYTF. The rearrangement uses TRBV6-5 and TRBJ1-2; a possible D gene is TRBD1 (6 bases). Germline CDR1 is MNHEY and CDR2 is SVGAGI. This CDR3 has 15 amino acids. The V end lost 7 bases, the J end lost 0 bases, and 15 bases lay between the germline ends.

This chain links TRBV7-9 with TRBJ1-1; 8 nucleotides align to TRBD1. The trim removed 0 bases at V and 0 bases at J, leaving 12 bases unmatched. This CDR3 has 19 amino acids. Germline loops: CDR1 SEHNR, CDR2 FQNEAQ (reference sequence). CDR3: CASSLAYGQGIRMNTEAFF. As DNA, the CDR3 is TGTGCCAGCAGCTTAGCCTACGGACAGGGTATTCGTATGAACACTGAAGCTTTCTTT.